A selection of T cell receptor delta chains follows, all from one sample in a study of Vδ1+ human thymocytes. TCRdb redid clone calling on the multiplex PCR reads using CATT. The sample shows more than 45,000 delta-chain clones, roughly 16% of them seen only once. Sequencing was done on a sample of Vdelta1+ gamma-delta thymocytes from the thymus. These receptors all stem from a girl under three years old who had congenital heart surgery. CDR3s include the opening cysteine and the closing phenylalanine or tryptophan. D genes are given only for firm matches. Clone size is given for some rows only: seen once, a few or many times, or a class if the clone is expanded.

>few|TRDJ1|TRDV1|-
CALGECGIDSTDKLIF
TGTGCTCTTGGGGAATGCGGGATCGATAGTACCGATAAACTCATCTTT
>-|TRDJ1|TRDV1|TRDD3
CALGSSPTRPLGDGASDKLIF
TGTGCTCTTGGGAGCTCCCCTACCCGCCCACTGGGGGATGGTGCGTCCGATAAACTCATCTTT
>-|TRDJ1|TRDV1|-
CALGMILSSSTYVGDRYTDKLIF
TGTGCTCTTGGTATGATACTTTCTTCCTCGACATACGTAGGGGACAGGTACACCGATAAACTCATCTTT
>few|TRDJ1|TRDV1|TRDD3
CALGDRKWNGGQRAATDKLIF
TGTGCTCTTGGGGACAGGAAATGGAATGGGGGACAAAGGGCCGCCACCGATAAACTCATCTTT
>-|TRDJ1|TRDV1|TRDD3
CALGERGPTHWGIEDTDKLIF
TGTGCTCTTGGGGAACGTGGCCCTACCCACTGGGGGATAGAGGACACCGATAAACTCATCTTT
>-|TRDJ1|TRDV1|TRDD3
CALGENPYLPSVWGTYTDKLIF
TGTGCTCTTGGGGAGAACCCCTACCTTCCGTCGGTCTGGGGGACGTACACCGATAAACTCATCTTT
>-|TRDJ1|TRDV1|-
CALGEGNFPPLYTDKLIF
TGTGCTCTTGGGGAAGGAAACTTCCCGCCTCTGTACACCGATAAACTCATCTTT
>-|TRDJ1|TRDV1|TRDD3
CALGRGFPSSPYWGRYTDKLIF
TGTGCTCTTGGGAGGGGTTTCCCCTCCTCCCCTTACTGGGGGAGGTACACCGATAAACTCATCTTT
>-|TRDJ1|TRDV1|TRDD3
CALGGIPLTNWGIPEADKLIF
TGTGCTCTTGGGGGTATCCCTCTTACAAACTGGGGGATACCAGAGGCCGATAAACTCATCTTT
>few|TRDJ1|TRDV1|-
CALGAKPSYPLWGILLDKLIF
TGTGCTCTTGGGGCGAAGCCTTCCTACCCTTTGTGGGGGATATTACTCGATAAACTCATCTTT
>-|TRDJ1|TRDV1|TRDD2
CALGERGPSYGLDTAPQRYTDKLIF
TGTGCTCTTGGGGAAAGGGGACCTTCCTACGGTTTGGATACGGCCCCGCAACGGTACACCGATAAACTCATCTTT
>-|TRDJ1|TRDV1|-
CALGEHLPNQRIPAHPAEYTDKLIF
TGTGCTCTTGGGGAACACCTTCCCAATCAACGGATACCAGCACACCCAGCAGAGTACACCGATAAACTCATCTTT
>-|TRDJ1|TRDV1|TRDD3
CALGECLLLGDTDKLIF
TGTGCTCTTGGGGAGTGCCTTCTCCTGGGGGACACCGATAAACTCATCTTT
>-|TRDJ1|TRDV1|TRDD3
CALGELVRPGYYWGTRDKLIF
TGTGCTCTTGGGGAACTAGTTCGACCAGGGTACTACTGGGGGACCAGAGATAAACTCATCTTT
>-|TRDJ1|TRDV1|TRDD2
CALGGPLPTDLGREYTDKLIF
TGTGCTCTTGGGGGCCCACTTCCTACCGATCTGGGCCGGGAGTACACCGATAAACTCATCTTT
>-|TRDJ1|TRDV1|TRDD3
CALGPLPSYGVLGDTCIYPDKLIF
TGTGCTCTTGGGCCCCTCCCTTCCTACGGTGTACTGGGGGATACGTGCATTTACCCCGATAAACTCATCTTT
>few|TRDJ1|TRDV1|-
CALVLRVGDTDKLIF
TGTGCTCTTGTGCTACGAGTGGGGGACACCGATAAACTCATCTTT
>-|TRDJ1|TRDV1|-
CALGEPSIFLLVLKDTDKLIF
TGTGCTCTTGGGGAACCTAGCATCTTCCTTCTAGTACTGAAGGACACCGATAAACTCATCTTT
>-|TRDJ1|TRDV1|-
CALGAAGYTDKLIF
TGTGCTCTTGGGGCCGCGGGGTACACCGATAAACTCATCTTT
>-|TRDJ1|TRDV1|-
CALGEGPTDAGQPYTDKLIF
TGTGCTCTTGGGGAAGGTCCTACGGACGCCGGGCAACCCTACACCGATAAACTCATCTTT
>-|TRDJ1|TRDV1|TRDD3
CALGELIPGDWVKDTDKLIF
TGTGCTCTTGGGGAACTGATCCCGGGGGATTGGGTGAAAGATACCGATAAACTCATCTTT
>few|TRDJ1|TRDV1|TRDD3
CALGDPTYDTGGYKYTDKLIF
TGTGCTCTTGGGGATCCAACGTACGATACTGGGGGATACAAATACACCGATAAACTCATCTTT
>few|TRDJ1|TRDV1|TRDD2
CALGGSEGLPTGWALYTDKLIF
TGTGCTCTTGGGGGGAGTGAAGGCCTTCCTACCGGGTGGGCACTGTACACCGATAAACTCATCTTT
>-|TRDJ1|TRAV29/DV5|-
CAASVRLIF
TGTGCCGCAAGCGTCAGACTCATCTTT
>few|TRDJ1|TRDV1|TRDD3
CALGDYVGDTLDKLIF
TGTGCTCTTGGGGATTATGTGGGGGATACGCTCGATAAACTCATCTTT
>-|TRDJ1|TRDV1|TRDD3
CALGELSSYWGMYTDKLIF
TGTGCTCTTGGGGAACTATCCTCATACTGGGGGATGTACACCGATAAACTCATCTTT
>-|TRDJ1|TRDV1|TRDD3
CALLSAGDKPRYTDKLIF
TGTGCTCTACTATCGGCGGGGGATAAGCCGCGGTACACCGATAAACTCATCTTT
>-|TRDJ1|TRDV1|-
CALGERPFPTILYTDKLIF
TGTGCTCTTGGGGAACGGCCCTTCCCAACTATACTTTACACCGATAAACTCATCTTT
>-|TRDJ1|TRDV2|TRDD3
CACDTGIRFFSDKLIF
TGTGCCTGTGACACTGGGATACGTTTCTTCTCCGATAAACTCATCTTT
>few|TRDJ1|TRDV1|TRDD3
CALGDLLSRPSVGGGYYRFSDKLIF
TGTGCTCTTGGGGACCTCTTGTCCCGGCCTTCCGTAGGTGGGGGATATTATAGGTTCTCCGATAAACTCATCTTT
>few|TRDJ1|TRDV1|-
CALGEPRDNTDKLIF
TGTGCTCTTGGGGAGCCGCGGGATAACACCGATAAACTCATCTTT
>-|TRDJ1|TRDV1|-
CALGERRTARTDKLIF
TGTGCTCTTGGGGAACGCAGGACAGCCCGGACCGATAAACTCATCTTT
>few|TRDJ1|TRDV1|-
CALGRPLYTDKLIF
TGTGCTCTTGGGCGGCCTCTATACACCGATAAACTCATCTTT
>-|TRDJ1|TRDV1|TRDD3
CALGGLGDTVSTDKLIF
TGTGCTCTTGGGGGACTGGGGGATACGGTATCCACCGATAAACTCATCTTT
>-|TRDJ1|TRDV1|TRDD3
CALGAVGTGGLNTDKLIF
TGTGCTCTTGGGGCTGTCGGGACTGGGGGGCTCAACACCGATAAACTCATCTTT
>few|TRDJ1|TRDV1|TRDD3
CALGEHNRAPGGYGGGTDKLIF
TGTGCTCTTGGGGAACATAACAGAGCCCCTGGGGGATACGGAGGGGGGACCGATAAACTCATCTTT
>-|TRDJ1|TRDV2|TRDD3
CACDTSGGSLPHTDKLIF
TGTGCCTGTGACACCTCTGGGGGAAGCCTTCCCCACACCGATAAACTCATCTTT
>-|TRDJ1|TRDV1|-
CALGEPGGLQYTDKLIF
TGTGCTCTTGGGGAACCGGGGGGACTACAGTACACCGATAAACTCATCTTT
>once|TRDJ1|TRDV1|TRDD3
CALGELERAGGYGGTDKLIF
TGTGCTCTTGGGGAACTCGAAAGGGCTGGGGGATACGGAGGGACCGATAAACTCATCTTT
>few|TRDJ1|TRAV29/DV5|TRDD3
CAAKHLSSYWGVDKLIF
TGTGCAGCAAAACACCTCTCCTCTTACTGGGGGGTCGATAAACTCATCTTT
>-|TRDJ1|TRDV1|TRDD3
CALGESPRPYWGIRPDKLIF
TGTGCTCTTGGGGAAAGTCCACGACCTTACTGGGGGATACGCCCCGATAAACTCATCTTT
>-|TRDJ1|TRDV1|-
CALGERPFLPGGIRSYTDKLIF
TGTGCTCTTGGGGAACGTCCCTTCCTACCCGGGGGGATACGATCGTACACCGATAAACTCATCTTT
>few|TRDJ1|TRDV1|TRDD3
CALGDLPFLLGENYTDKLIF
TGTGCTCTTGGGGACCTTCCCTTCTTACTGGGGGAAAACTACACCGATAAACTCATCTTT
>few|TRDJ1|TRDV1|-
CALGDPPFPSYGRTDKLIF
TGTGCTCTTGGGGATCCCCCCTTCCCCTCGTACGGGAGGACCGATAAACTCATCTTT
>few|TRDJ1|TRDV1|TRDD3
CALGVLFPYWGIKHGATDKLIF
TGTGCTCTTGGGGTCCTCTTCCCGTACTGGGGGATAAAGCATGGAGCCACCGACAAACTCATCTTT
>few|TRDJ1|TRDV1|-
CALGEMVAYTDKLIF
TGTGCTCTTGGGGAAATGGTGGCGTACACCGATAAACTCATCTTT
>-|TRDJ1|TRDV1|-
CALLTRRGLHAQYTDKLIF
TGTGCTCTCCTAACGCGGCGGGGACTCCACGCCCAATACACCGATAAACTCATCTTT
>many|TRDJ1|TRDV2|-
CACDTEPAYTDKLIF
TGTGCCTGTGACACCGAGCCAGCTTACACCGATAAACTCATCTTT
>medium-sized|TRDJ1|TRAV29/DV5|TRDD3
CAANFPTTGVDKLIF
TGTGCAGCAAATTTTCCCACCACTGGGGTCGATAAACTCATCTTT
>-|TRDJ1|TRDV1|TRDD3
CALGSRPLKWGIRRLIF
TGTGCTCTTGGGTCCCGACCCCTAAAGTGGGGGATACGCAGACTCATCTTT
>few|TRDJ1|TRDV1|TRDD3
CALGEDLKIRGDTSDKLIF
TGTGCTCTTGGGGAAGACTTAAAAATCAGAGGGGATACCAGCGATAAACTCATCTTT
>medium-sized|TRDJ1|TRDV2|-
CACDTVSPSWKTDKLIF
TGTGCCTGTGACACCGTGAGTCCGTCTTGGAAGACCGATAAACTCATCTTT
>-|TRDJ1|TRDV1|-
CALGEPNFVRRGGTTDKLIF
TGTGCTCTTGGGGAACCCAACTTCGTCAGGCGAGGGGGTACCACCGATAAACTCATCTTT
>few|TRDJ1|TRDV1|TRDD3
CALGEPSRYGGYANDKLIF
TGTGCTCTTGGGGAGCCTTCCCGATATGGGGGATACGCGAACGATAAACTCATCTTT